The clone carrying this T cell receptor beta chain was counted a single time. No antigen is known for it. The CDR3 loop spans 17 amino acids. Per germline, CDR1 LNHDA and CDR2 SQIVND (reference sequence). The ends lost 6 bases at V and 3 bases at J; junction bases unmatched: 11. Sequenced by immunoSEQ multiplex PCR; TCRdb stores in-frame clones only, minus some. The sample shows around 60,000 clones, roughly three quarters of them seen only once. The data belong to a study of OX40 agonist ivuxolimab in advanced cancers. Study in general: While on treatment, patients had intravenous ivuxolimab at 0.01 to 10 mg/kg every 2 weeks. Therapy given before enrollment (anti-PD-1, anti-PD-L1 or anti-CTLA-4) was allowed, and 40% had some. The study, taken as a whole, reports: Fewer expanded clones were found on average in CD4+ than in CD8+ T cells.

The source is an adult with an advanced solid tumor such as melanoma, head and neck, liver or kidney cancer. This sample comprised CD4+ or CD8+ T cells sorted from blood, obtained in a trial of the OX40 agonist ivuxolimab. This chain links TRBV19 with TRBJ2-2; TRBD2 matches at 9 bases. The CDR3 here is CASRPRGSGRDTGELFF. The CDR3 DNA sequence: TGTGCCAGTAGACCCCGGGGTAGCGGGAGAGACACCGGGGAGCTGTTTTTT.